In its sample, the clone carrying this T cell receptor beta chain was seen once. This entry is derived from a study of blood T cell repertoires in COVID-19. Study details: There were acute and convalescent COVID-19 samples, and they came from the United States, Italy and Spain.

Trimming took 3 bases from V and 5 from J; bases not matched to a gene: 8. The CDR3 has 17 residues. CDR1 SEHNR and CDR2 FQNEAQ come from the germline V gene (reference sequence). Sequenced by immunoSEQ multiplex PCR; TCRdb stores in-frame clones only, minus some. The sample contains about 100,000 clones, about 85% of which appear only once. The sequenced material came from peripheral blood. The sequence was collected from a woman in her 70s with active or convalescent COVID-19. This chain connects TRBV7-9 to TRBJ2-1; 12 positions match TRBD2. The CDR3 DNA follows: TGTGCCAGCAGCTTCGATATACTAGCGGGAGGCCACAATGAGCAGTTCTTC. Its protein product is CASSFDILAGGHNEQFF.